This T cell receptor beta chain was captured by sequencing in a study of PD-1 blockade in classical Hodgkin lymphoma. Study details: Patients were treated with nivolumab at 3 mg/kg, and this was given intravenously every 2 weeks.

All trial patients relapsed after autologous stem cell transplantation. CDR1 is SGHRS and CDR2 is YFSETQ in the germline V gene. The CDR3 consists of 15 residues. V was clipped by 4 bases and J by 4 bases, with 18 bases between them. Some clones are missing from TCRdb's copy, which holds only in-frame ones; the method was immunoSEQ multiplex PCR. In the table there are some 96,000 clones, 80% to 90% of which are singletons. Sequencing used peripheral blood mononuclear cells (PBMCs), obtained before the second cycle of nivolumab. The receptor's source is a human donor with classical Hodgkin lymphoma. V usage is TRBV5-1 and J usage is TRBJ2-7; possible D gene TRBD1, 6 bases. For the CDR3, the DNA is TGCGCCAGCAGCGCTACAGGGTCGTATTGGTACGAGCAGTACTTC. Residues: CASSATGSYWYEQYF.